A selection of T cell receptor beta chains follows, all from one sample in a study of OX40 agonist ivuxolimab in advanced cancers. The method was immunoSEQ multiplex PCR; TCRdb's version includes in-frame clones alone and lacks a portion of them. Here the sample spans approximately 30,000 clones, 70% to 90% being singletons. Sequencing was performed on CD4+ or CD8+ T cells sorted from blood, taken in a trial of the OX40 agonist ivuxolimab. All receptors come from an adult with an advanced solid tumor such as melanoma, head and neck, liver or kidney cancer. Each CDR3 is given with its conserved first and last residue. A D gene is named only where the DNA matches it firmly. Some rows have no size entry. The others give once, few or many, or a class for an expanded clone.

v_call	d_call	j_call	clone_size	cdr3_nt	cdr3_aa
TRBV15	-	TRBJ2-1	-	TGTGCCACCAGCAGAGACAGTATCCCTTACAATGAGCAGTTCTTC	CATSRDSIPYNEQFF
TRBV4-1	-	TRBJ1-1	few	TGCGCCAGCAGCCAAGAAGACCCCACGACAGGCTGGATGAACACTGAAGCTTTCTTT	CASSQEDPTTGWMNTEAFF
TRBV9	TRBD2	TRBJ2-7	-	TGTGCCAGCAGCGCTGGGGGGGAGGACTACGAGCAGTACTTC	CASSAGGEDYEQYF
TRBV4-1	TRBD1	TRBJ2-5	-	TGCGCCAGCAGCCAAGAGGACAGGGAAGAGACCCAGTACTTC	CASSQEDREETQYF
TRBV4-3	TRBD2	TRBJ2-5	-	TGCGCCAGCAGGACCGGACTAGCGGAAAAAGAGACCCAGTACTTC	CASRTGLAEKETQYF
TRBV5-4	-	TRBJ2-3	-	TGTGCCAGCAGCCTGGTCTCAGATACGCAGTATTTT	CASSLVSDTQYF
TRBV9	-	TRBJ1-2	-	TGTGCCAGCAGCGCCCTAGGGGGTAACTATGGCTACACCTTC	CASSALGGNYGYTF
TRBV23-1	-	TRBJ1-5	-	TGCGCCAGCAGGGTAGCGTGGCCCCAGCATTTT	CASRVAWPQHF
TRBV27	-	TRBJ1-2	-	TGTGCCAGCAGTAACACGGTTGGGGGGGCCTCCTATGGCTACACCTTC	CASSNTVGGASYGYTF
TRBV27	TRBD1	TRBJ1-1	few	TGTGCCAGCAGTTACGACAGGGTGGCTGAAGCTTTCTTT	CASSYDRVAEAFF
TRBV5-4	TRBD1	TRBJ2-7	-	TGTGCCAGCAGCTTGCGGGACAGGAGCTCCTACGAGCAGTACTTC	CASSLRDRSSYEQYF
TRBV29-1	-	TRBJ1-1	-	TGCAGCGCCCAAGGAGGGGAGAACACTGAAGCTTTCTTT	CSAQGGENTEAFF
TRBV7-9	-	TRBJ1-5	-	TGTGCCAGCAGCTCAAATAGGGGGGGGAACAATCAGCCCCAGCATTTT	CASSSNRGGNNQPQHF
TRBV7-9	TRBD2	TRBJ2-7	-	TGTGCCAGCAGCTACCGAGCGGGAGCCTACGAGCAGTACTTC	CASSYRAGAYEQYF
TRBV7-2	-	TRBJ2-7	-	TGTGCCAGCAGCTCTAGCGTAACCTACGAGCAGTACTTC	CASSSSVTYEQYF
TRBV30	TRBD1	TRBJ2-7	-	TGTGCCTGGAGTCTTGCTTGGGGGACAGGGACCTCCGAGCAGTACTTC	CAWSLAWGTGTSEQYF
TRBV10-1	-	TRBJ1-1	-	TGCGCCAGCAGTGAGCATAGGGGAGAGTACACTGAAGCTTTCTTT	CASSEHRGEYTEAFF
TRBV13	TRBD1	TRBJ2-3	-	TGTGCCAGCATCCCGACGGGACAGGGGGGCACAGATACGCAGTATTTT	CASIPTGQGGTDTQYF
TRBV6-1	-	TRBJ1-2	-	TGTGCCAGCAGGCAGTTGGAGAACTATGGCTACACCTTC	CASRQLENYGYTF
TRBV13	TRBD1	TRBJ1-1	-	TGTGCCAGCAGCCCGACCGTCGGGGGACAGGGGCAAATAGCTTTCTTT	CASSPTVGGQGQIAFF
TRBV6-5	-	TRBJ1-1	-	TGTGCCAGCAGCCGTGGGGAGATGATGAACACTGAAGCTTTCTTT	CASSRGEMMNTEAFF
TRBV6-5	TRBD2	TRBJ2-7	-	TGTGCCAGCAGATCAGTAGCGGGGGGCCCCTACGAGCAGTACTTC	CASRSVAGGPYEQYF
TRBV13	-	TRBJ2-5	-	TGTGCCAGCAGACCCCTCACAGGGAAAGAAAAGACCCAGTACTTC	CASRPLTGKEKTQYF
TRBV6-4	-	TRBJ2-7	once	TGTGCCAGCAGTGAAGCAGGGGGGGGGACCTACGAGCAGTACTTC	CASSEAGGGTYEQYF
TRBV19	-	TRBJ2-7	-	TGTGCCAGTAGTATTTTCGCTGGGGAAGGCTACGAGCAGTACTTC	CASSIFAGEGYEQYF
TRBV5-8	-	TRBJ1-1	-	TGTGCCAGCAGCCCCTTGGGGGGGAGGGCTGAAGCTTTCTTT	CASSPLGGRAEAFF
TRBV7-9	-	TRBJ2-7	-	TGTGCCAGCAGCCAGGACTACTACGAGCAGTACTTC	CASSQDYYEQYF
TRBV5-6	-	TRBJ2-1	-	TGTGCCAGCAGCCTCCGGGACACCTTTCTTTACAATGAGCAGTTCTTC	CASSLRDTFLYNEQFF
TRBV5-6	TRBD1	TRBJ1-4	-	TGTGCCAGCAGCTTGGGACAGGGCCTTCTGTTTTTT	CASSLGQGLLFF
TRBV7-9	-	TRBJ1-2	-	TGTGCCAGCAGCTCAGCCTACCACTATGGCTACACCTTC	CASSSAYHYGYTF
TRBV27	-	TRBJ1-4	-	TGTGCCAGCAGTCTCGGGCGCCATGAAAAACTGTTTTTT	CASSLGRHEKLFF
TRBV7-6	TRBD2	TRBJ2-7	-	TGTGCCAGCAGCTTAGGAGGGGCTAGCGGGAGCTCCTACGAGCAGTACTTC	CASSLGGASGSSYEQYF
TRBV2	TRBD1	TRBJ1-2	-	TGTGCCAGCAGTGGGGGAGGGACAGAAAAGGCGGGAGCTAACTATGGCTACACCTTC	CASSGGGTEKAGANYGYTF
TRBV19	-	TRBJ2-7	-	TGTGCCAGTAGTGCGACAGCAGCCTCCTACGAGCAGTACTTC	CASSATAASYEQYF
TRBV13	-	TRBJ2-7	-	TGTGCCAGCAGCTTACGGGGGCAACTCTACGAGCAGTACTTC	CASSLRGQLYEQYF
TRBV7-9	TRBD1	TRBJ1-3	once	TGTGCCAGCAGCTCCCGTGAGGGGACAGGGCTTGGAAACACCATATATTTT	CASSSREGTGLGNTIYF
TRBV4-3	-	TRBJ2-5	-	TGCGCCAGCAGCCAAGATAATGGAGGGGCACAGACCCAGTACTTC	CASSQDNGGAQTQYF
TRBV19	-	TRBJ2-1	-	TGTGCCGCTGGGGACGGCTACAATGAGCAGTTCTTC	CAAGDGYNEQFF
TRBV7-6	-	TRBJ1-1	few	TGTGCCAGCAGCTCGTTCCGGGACACTGAAGCTTTCTTT	CASSSFRDTEAFF
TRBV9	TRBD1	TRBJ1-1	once	TGTGCCAGCAGCGAGGGGGGACAGGGGAATGCTTTCTTT	CASSEGGQGNAFF
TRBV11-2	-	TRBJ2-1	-	TGTGCCAGCAGCTTAGTTCTTGGCACAAGCTCCTACAATGAGCAGTTCTTC	CASSLVLGTSSYNEQFF
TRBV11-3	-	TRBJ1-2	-	TGTGCCAGCAGCTTCGCGTGGGGTCCCGGCTACACCTTC	CASSFAWGPGYTF
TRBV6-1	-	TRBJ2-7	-	TGTGCCAGCAGTTACGGACGCGAGCAGTACTTC	CASSYGREQYF